What follows are 14 T cell receptor beta chains derived from one specimen sequenced in a study of blood T cell repertoires in COVID-19. Using immunoSEQ multiplex PCR, the repertoire was profiled, and TCRdb retains in-frame clones only, with some absent. The sample lists over 150,000 clones; 90% to 95% were seen once. Sequenced input: peripheral blood. The source is a man aged 50 or older with acute or convalescent COVID-19.

The rearrangement uses TRBV4-1 and TRBJ2-2; D possibly corresponds to TRBD1 (6 bases). Trimming pared 0 bases from V and 5 bases from J, leaving 13 bases between. There are 16 residues in the CDR3. Germline CDR1 is MGHRA and CDR2 is YSYEKL. The CDR3 here is CASSQEGRGGTGELFF. The CDR3 nucleotides read TGCGCCAGCAGCCAAGAGGGCAGGGGTGGTACCGGGGAGCTGTTTTTT.

V gene TRBV5-1 combines with J gene TRBJ2-7; 8 bases map to TRBD1. The CDR3 sequence is 15 residues long. The germline V gene encodes CDR1 SGHRS and CDR2 YFSETQ. The trim removed 4 bases at V and 6 bases at J, leaving 12 bases unmatched. The CDR3 coding sequence is TGCGCCAGCAGCCCCCGGACAGGGTCGATAGGCGAGCAGTACTTC. Protein product: CASSPRTGSIGEQYF.

Ten or more counts support this clone. The rearrangement uses TRBV11-2 and TRBJ1-1; unclear D gene. The CDR3 length is 12 residues. V was pared by 5 bases and J by 11 bases, with 15 bases between. Germline lookup yields CDR1 SGHAT and CDR2 FQNNGV. CDR3 coding DNA: TGTGCCAGCAGCCCCGACGGGGTTTGGGCTTTCTTT. Translated: CASSPDGVWAFF.

The chain combines TRBV19 with TRBJ1-2, with 9 bases matching TRBD1. The CDR3 consists of 15 residues. The J segment lost 1 base and the V segment lost 8 bases, leaving 8 bases of the junction unmatched. CDR1 is LNHDA and CDR2 is SQIVND in the germline V gene (reference sequence). In nucleotides, the CDR3 is TGTGCCAGTGCCGGGACAGGGTTGGATAACTATGGCTACACCTTC. Translation gives CASAGTGLDNYGYTF.

The V and J genes are TRBV7-3 and TRBJ1-1; the D gene is possibly TRBD1 (6 bases). The CDR3 contains 13 residues. Deletions cut 5 bases from V and 7 bases from J, with 14 bases between. Germline V lookup: CDR1 SGHTA, CDR2 FQGTGA. The CDR3 region has the DNA TGTGCCAGCAGCAAGGACAGAGGGCATGAAGCTTTCTTT. This codes for CASSKDRGHEAFF.

J is TRBJ2-2 and V is TRBV28, with TRBD1 matching 7 bases. The CDR3 covers 14 residues. CDR1 and CDR2 from the germline V gene are MDHEN and SYDVKM. After removal of 4 bases from V and 6 bases from J, the junction contained 5 bases not matched to a gene. CDR3 DNA sequence: TGTGCCAGCAGTTGGGGCACAGGGGCCGGGGAGCTGTTTTTT. Protein product: CASSWGTGAGELFF.

J is TRBJ2-3 and V is TRBV10-1; D call uncertain. There are 13 residues in the CDR3. V was cut by 0 bases and J by 11 bases, with 12 bases left in between. Germline CDR1 WNHNN, CDR2 SYGVQD (reference sequence). The DNA for the CDR3 is TGCGCCAGCAGTGAGTCCGCGGTGATGGGGCAGTATTTT. Translating gives CASSESAVMGQYF.

The CDR3 here is CSAEDSSEQYF. The DNA of the CDR3 is TGCAGTGCCGAGGACAGCAGCGAGCAGTACTTC. The chain couples TRBV20-1 to TRBJ2-7, with TRBD1 as a possible D gene (6 bases). The CDR3 totals 11 residues. The germline V gene encodes CDR1 DFQATT and CDR2 SNEGSKA (reference sequence). V lost 6 bases, J lost 6 bases, and 12 bases lay in between.

About this clone itself: This specimen includes other DNA sequences encoding the same CDR3. The chain combines TRBV9 with TRBJ2-3; 7 bases agree with TRBD2. The CDR3 consists of 15 residues. Germline CDR1 reads SGDLS; CDR2 reads YYNGEE. The V gene end was trimmed by 0 bases and the J gene end by 1 base; junction bases not matched to a gene: 2. In DNA, the CDR3 is TGTGCCAGCAGCGTAGGCCTAGCGGGCACAGATACGCAGTATTTT. Residues: CASSVGLAGTDTQYF.

This clone has only a few counts. This sequence joins TRBV5-6 and TRBJ1-6; 7 nucleotides align to TRBD1. The V and J ends lost 4 bases and 3 bases, in that order; junction bases with no gene match: 1. This CDR3 has 14 residues. Germline CDR1 SGHDT, CDR2 YYEEEE. The CDR3 loop reads CASSRDSYNSPLHF. The CDR3 DNA is TGTGCCAGCAGCAGGGACAGCTATAATTCACCCCTCCACTTT. Full variable domain (remainder filled in from reference TRBV5-6 and TRBJ1-6): DAGVTQSPTHLIKTRGQQVTLRCSPKSGHDTVSWYQQALGQGPQFIFQYYEEEERQRGNFPDRFSGHQFPNYSSELNVNALLLGDSALYLCASSRDSYNSPLHFGNGTRLTVT.

V gene TRBV5-1 combines with J gene TRBJ1-2; no reliable D call. The length of the CDR3 is 15 residues. Trimming left V 1 base short and J 0 bases short, with 10 bases between. The germline V gene has CDR1 SGHRS and CDR2 YFSETQ. CDR3 DNA: TGCGCCAGCAGCTTGTATTCAGAAGCTAACTATGGCTACACCTTC. Amino acid sequence: CASSLYSEANYGYTF.

The chain links TRBV3-1 (or the pseudogene TRBV3-2) to TRBJ1-4, with D perhaps matching TRBD1 (6 bases). The V and J ends lost 0 bases and 8 bases respectively, with 16 bases between them. CDR1 LGHDT and CDR2 YNNKEL come from the germline V gene (reference sequence). The CDR3 has 16 residues. CDR3 coding DNA: TGTGCCAGCAGCCAAGAGCGTGCGGGGGCTCGAGAAAAACTGTTTTTT. Its protein is CASSQERAGAREKLFF.

The chain has TRBV11-2 and TRBJ1-1, with 9 bases identical to TRBD1. Trimming took 5 bases from V and 6 from J; bases not matched to a gene: 7. Germline V gives CDR1 SGHAT, CDR2 FQNNGV. The CDR3 runs 14 residues. The CDR3 sequence is CASSKTGGAAEAFF. For the CDR3, the DNA is TGTGCCAGCAGCAAAACAGGGGGCGCGGCTGAAGCTTTCTTT. Looking up the rest from reference TRBV11-2 and TRBJ1-1 gives the full variable domain: EAGVAQSPRYKIIEKRQSVAFWCNPISGHATLYWYQQILGQGPKLLIQFQNNGVVDDSQLPKDRFSAERLKGVDSTLKIQPAKLEDSAVYLCASSKTGGAAEAFFGQGTRLTVV.

The rearrangement uses TRBV6-5 and TRBJ2-2; perhaps TRBD2 as D (6 bases). This CDR3 has 15 amino acids. V was shortened by 0 bases and J by 3 bases, with 8 bases between the two germline ends. Germline-derived CDR1 and CDR2 are MNHEY and SVGAGI. The CDR3 DNA follows: TGTGCCAGCAGTTACTCGGAGGGGTACACCGGGGAGCTGTTTTTT. Its protein is CASSYSEGYTGELFF.